The source of this T cell receptor (beta chain) is a study of shared clonotypes between healthy human individuals. For the study at large: Participating donors consisted of a couple of women and a few men aged 18 to 49.

Each replicate PCR on the sorted subsets used 150 to 200 ng DNA (around 30,000 T cell genomes). Per the original methods: There were no quality scores in the junction-only immunoSEQ sequences, so filtering differed. TCRdb keeps only in-frame clones here, not all; method: immunoSEQ multiplex PCR. V, J and clone size are those of that table, while D and trimming were read from the DNA. The table includes roughly 500,000 clones, roughly 95% detected once. This CDR3 region has 15 residues. V dropped 7 bases and J dropped 1; count of bases not matched to a gene: 6. Germline values: CDR1 SQVTM, CDR2 ANQGSEA.

The source material was naive CD4+ T cells sorted from blood. Specified subset: CD45RA+ positively selected. The TCR was taken from a woman aged 30 to 39 in good health. The J gene is TRBJ2-3, the V gene TRBV29-1; 12 positions match TRBD2. CDR3 protein: CSAKTSGRGTDTQYF. CDR3 DNA: TGCAGCGCGAAGACTAGCGGGAGAGGCACAGATACGCAGTATTTT.